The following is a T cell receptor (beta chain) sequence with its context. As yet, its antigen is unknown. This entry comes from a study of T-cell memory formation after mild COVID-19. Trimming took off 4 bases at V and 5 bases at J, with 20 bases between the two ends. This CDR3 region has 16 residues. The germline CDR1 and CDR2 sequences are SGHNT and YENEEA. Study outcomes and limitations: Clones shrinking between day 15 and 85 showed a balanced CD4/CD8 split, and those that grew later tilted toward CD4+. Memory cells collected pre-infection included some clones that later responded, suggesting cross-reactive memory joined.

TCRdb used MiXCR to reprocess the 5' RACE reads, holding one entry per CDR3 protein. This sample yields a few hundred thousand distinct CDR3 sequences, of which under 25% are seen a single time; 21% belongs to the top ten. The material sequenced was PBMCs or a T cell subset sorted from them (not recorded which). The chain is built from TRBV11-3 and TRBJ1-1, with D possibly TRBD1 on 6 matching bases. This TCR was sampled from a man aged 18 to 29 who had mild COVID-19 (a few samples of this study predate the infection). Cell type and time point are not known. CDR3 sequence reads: CASSSRDNRAGTEAFF. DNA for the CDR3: TGTGCCAGCAGCTCCAGGGACAACCGAGCGGGGACTGAAGCTTTCTTT. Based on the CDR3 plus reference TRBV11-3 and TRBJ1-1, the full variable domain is EAGVVQSPRYKIIEKKQPVAFWCNPISGHNTLYWYLQNLGQGPELLIRYENEEAVDDSQLPKDRFSAERLKGVDSTLKIQPAELGDSAVYLCASSSRDNRAGTEAFFGQGTRLTVV.